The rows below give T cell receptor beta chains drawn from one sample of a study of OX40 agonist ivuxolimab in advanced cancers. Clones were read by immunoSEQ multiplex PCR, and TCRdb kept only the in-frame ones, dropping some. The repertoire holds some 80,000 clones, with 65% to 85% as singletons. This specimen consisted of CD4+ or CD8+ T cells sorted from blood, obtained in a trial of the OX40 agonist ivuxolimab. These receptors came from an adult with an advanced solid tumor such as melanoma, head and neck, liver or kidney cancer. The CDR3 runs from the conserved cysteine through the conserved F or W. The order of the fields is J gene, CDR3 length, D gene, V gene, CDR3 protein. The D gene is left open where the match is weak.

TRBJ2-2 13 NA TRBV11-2 CASSLRNTGELFF
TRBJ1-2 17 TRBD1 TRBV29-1 CSARDRAFGSPNYGYTF
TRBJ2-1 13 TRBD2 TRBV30 CAYSAGGPHEQFF
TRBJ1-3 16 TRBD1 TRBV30 CAWSPLTGDSGNTIYF
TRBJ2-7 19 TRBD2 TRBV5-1 CASSFSSGLAGGPSYEQYF
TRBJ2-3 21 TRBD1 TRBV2 CASSLKGGFGTGTTSTDTQYF
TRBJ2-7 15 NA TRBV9 CASSVALQDSYEQYF
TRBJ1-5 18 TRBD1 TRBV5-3 CARSLAGTGGAGDQPQHF
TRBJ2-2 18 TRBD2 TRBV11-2 CASSLDPRLAGNTGELFF
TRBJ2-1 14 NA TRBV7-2 CASSYHGVRNEQFF
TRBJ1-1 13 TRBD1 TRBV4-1 CASSQDTGQRFSF
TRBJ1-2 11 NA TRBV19 CASSAVYGYTF
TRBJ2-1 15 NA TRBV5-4 CASSLDRVRWNEQFF
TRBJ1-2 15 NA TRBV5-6 CASSFYSREGYGYTF
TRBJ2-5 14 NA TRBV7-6 CASSAPSGGETQYF
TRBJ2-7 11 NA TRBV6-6 CASSYSNEQYF
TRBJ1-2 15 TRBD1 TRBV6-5 CASSKRGQGNYGYTF
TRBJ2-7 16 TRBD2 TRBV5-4 CASTLEGLDESYEQYF
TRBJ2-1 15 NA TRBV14 CASSQGGATNNEQFF
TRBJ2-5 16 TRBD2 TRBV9 CASSATTSGGEETQYF
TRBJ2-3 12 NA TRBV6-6 CASRPSTDTQYF
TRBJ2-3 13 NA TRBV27 CASSLLPGRVSYF
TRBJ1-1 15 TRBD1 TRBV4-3 CASSRTGGGGTEAFF
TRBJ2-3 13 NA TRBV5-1 CASSLKVSDTQYF
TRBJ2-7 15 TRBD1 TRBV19 CASSIVPGTVDKQYF
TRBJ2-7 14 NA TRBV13 CASSSTGLDYEQYF